This paragraph covers one TCR beta chain sequence. Its cognate antigen has yet to be identified. There are no base qualities to consult, and no much larger clone falls within one base. At the junction V is shortened by 4 bases and J by 4 bases; bases outside the gene matches: 12. The germline V gene encodes CDR1 LGHNA and CDR2 YSLEER. From the cysteine up to the phenylalanine, the CDR3 has a length of 18 residues. Only the CDR3 portion is preserved as DNA: 54 bases, with reading frame beginning at the first base. The cohort was made up of approximately 670 healthy bone marrow donors. All cohort members were sampled while nominally healthy, although unrecorded immune exposures were likely present. The donor tested CMV seronegative and was one of the 352 seronegative cohort members. Every donor gave a peripheral blood sample, and the peripheral blood mononuclear cells from that sample were used for TCR beta sequencing. The Qiagen DNeasy Blood Extraction Kit was used to extract genomic DNA from the blood cell samples.

Library generation was performed with the immunoSEQ multiplex PCR assay. A mixture of 60 forward primers for TCR Vbeta segments and 13 reverse primers for TCR Jbeta segments was used in the multiplex PCR. A multiplex PCR assay on genomic DNA amplified the CDR3 region of rearranged TCR beta genes. Amplified TCR beta libraries were sequenced as 87-base-pair reads on the Illumina HiSeq System. Per the original workflow: A later analysis tallied around 80 million unique TCR beta chains across the 610 or so repertoires, and some 12 million of those chains were shared by two or more donors. To remove PCR and sequencing errors, raw reads were error-corrected and collapsed into unique sequences using a nearest-neighbor algorithm that merged closely related sequences. Alignment of CDR3 sequences to IMGT reference sequences was used to assign V, D and J gene segments. Each retained sequence needed at least a six-nucleotide match to both a V gene segment and a J gene segment. Rearrangements were called productive when the CDR3 lacked stop codons and stayed in frame with V and J; all others were non-productive. Following IMGT convention, CDR3 was defined as the stretch from the second conserved V-encoded cysteine to the conserved J-encoded phenylalanine. The earlier analysis of 550 to 650 of the donors excluded any sequence lacking an unambiguous match to a single V gene segment. In an earlier analysis of several hundred of the donors, V segments were called functional above 56.7% productive rearrangements and were called segregating when the between-donor standard deviation exceeded 5%. A statistical classification framework was developed to diagnose cytomegalovirus status using the catalog of TCR beta chain sequences. In a later analysis, V and J genes were assigned by comparing TCR nucleotide sequences against IMGT/GENE-DB human TR gene sequences. The TCRdist pipeline was used in a later analysis to assign CDR3 sequences and most-parsimonious VDJ recombination scenarios. A later analysis defined each TCR beta chain by its CDR3 amino acid sequence plus V-gene family, and excluded reads lacking a unique V-gene family. In a later analysis, nearly 600 highly shared, low-generation-probability nucleotide sequences were removed to address suspected cross-contamination and a sequencing artifact. For each public chain, a later analysis derived a clonal expansion index from normalized ranks of inferred template counts within each repertoire. In a later analysis, generation probabilities were computed using a VDJ recombination model fitted to out-of-frame rearrangements, and the results were checked against IGoR. A later analysis scored TCR-TCR, TCR-HLA and TCR-CMV co-occurrence with hypergeometric tests, applying a repertoire-size bias correction to TCR pairs. To estimate false discovery rates, a later analysis permuted the HLA or CMV assignments 20 times. In a later analysis, co-occurring TCRs were grouped using DBSCAN, and TCRdist sequence similarity was added for clustering within HLA-allele-positive subsets. Co-occurrence clustering excluded repertoires with fewer than 30,000 or more than 120,000 public chains, plus five with anomalous nucleotide sharing. TCRdb took over this immuneACCESS table, retaining in-frame rearrangements with V and J assigned. Such tables are incomplete; in checked studies, under half of the missing clones stem from an unresolved V gene, and the remainder is unexplained. D and trimming were read from the DNA, whereas the V and J calls and clone size are those reported in that table. The sample records roughly 97,000 clones, approximately 78% of which are singletons. The biggest ten clones account for roughly 1.9% of the sample.

The data were obtained in a study of cytomegalovirus exposure and HLA in healthy donors (dated by TCRdb to the late 2010s). A note on the overall study: According to an earlier analysis of 450 to 650 of the donors, 150 million to 200 million T cells yielded roughly 100 million unique TCR beta sequences and about 300 Gb of sequence data. An early release that covered some 630 HLA-typed donors contained approximately 300 gigabases of sequencing data and 75 million to 100 million unique TCR sequences. Among the roughly 390 genotyped donors, approximately 82% belonged to the genetic ancestry cluster associated with self-reported Caucasian donors. The study aimed to test whether signatures of past pathogen exposure could be identified by cataloging public T cell receptors. The study used immunosequencing to profile the T cell repertoires of approximately 650 subjects and linked those repertoires to cytomegalovirus serostatus. In addition to the first cohort of about 650 subjects, a separate validation cohort of around 110 different subjects was used. To predict cytomegalovirus infection status, the study combined high-throughput TCR immunosequencing, statistical association of individual TCRs with disease status, and machine learning. In a later analysis, previously published TCR beta repertoires from some 640 donors were re-analyzed and high-resolution HLA genotyping was added so that TCR occurrence patterns could be studied. Rather than drawing on any new phenotypic data, the later analysis identified candidate immune exposures from TCR beta sequences and the way those sequences occurred across donors. To decide whether each TCR beta V gene segment behaved as functional or pseudogenic, an earlier analysis of approximately 620 of the donors relied on high-throughput TCR beta sequencing. Donor age, sex, ethnicity and CMV serostatus were compiled alongside the repertoire data. Genome-wide SNP genotypes for about 65% of the 666 donors were used in a later genetic analysis, which treated that subset as a discovery cohort. All discovery cohort repertoires had been generated using a single sequencing platform. HLA typing covered class I and class II loci at four-digit resolution. The number of donors typed differed by locus, with roughly 629-640 for A, B, C, DRB1 and DQB1, over 500 for DQA1, 606 for DPA1, and 400 to 490 for DPB1. Because of strong linkage in the cohort, four to six DR-DQ haplotypes were treated as single units for association and clustering. On average, roughly 200,000 unique TCR beta nucleotide sequences were sequenced per donor among roughly 430 genotyped donors of the cohort, with roughly 18% of those sequences being non-productive. Results the study describes overall, beyond this receptor: This cohort had only TCR beta chains sequenced, and the lack of alpha or paired-chain data limited which features could be detected. Because some donors lacked HLA typing at each locus, the association tests relied only on the typed subset. CMV serostatus was the only immune exposure information available for the cohort. In the study, 164 TCR beta chains were listed as associated with cytomegalovirus. A later analysis reported that several top co-occurrence clusters appeared linked to parvovirus B19, influenza, CMV and Epstein-Barr virus. At a false discovery rate of 0.05, a later analysis linked under 20,000 TCR beta sequences to specific HLA alleles. While some public TCRs were present in many individuals, most TCR sequences turned up only very rarely across donors. According to a later genetic analysis, donors in an Asian-associated ancestry cluster had fewer N-insertions in productive TCRs than the approximately 700-donor mean. According to the authors, the approach could potentially be generalized to other disease states and immunological phenotypes. Some IMGT-functional V segments, including TRBV6-2 and TRBV6-3, could not be distinguished by the 87-base-pair reads and were therefore excluded. Because counts were too low, about 18 rarely observed V segments, including chromosome 9 orphons, were left out of the earlier analysis of 500 to 750 of the donors. In a later genetic analysis, a missense DCLRE1C variant was associated with V-gene and J-gene trimming of TCR beta chains, and the association was replicated in an independent cohort. According to a later analysis, most CMV-associated TCR beta chains appeared to be HLA-restricted, and the HLA associations seemed to be driven largely by CMV exposure. In a later analysis, HLA-associated TCR beta chains showed more clonal expansion and lower generation probabilities than non-associated chains that were equally common. In vitro tests confirmed that a few of the cytomegalovirus-associated TCR beta chains recognize cytomegalovirus antigens. A further reported finding was that TCR beta sequences accurately predicted the HLA-A and HLA-B alleles for most subjects in the first cohort. A group of highly shared sequence variants was considered likely to be a technical artifact of the sequencing pipeline. A later analysis found that TCR association rates varied across HLA loci, with DRB1 alleles showing the most associated TCRs and HLA-C alleles the fewest. Linkage disequilibrium might explain the correlated functional status among segregating V segments, but an unknown experimental factor could not be ruled out. Assigning TCR associations to individual alleles was difficult when HLA alleles, especially DR and DQ, strongly co-occurred. Sequencing depth was assumed to be roughly uniform across donors in the presence/absence analyses, though that assumption may not hold. An earlier analysis of some 590 of the donors showed that most TCR beta V segments appeared in productive rearrangements either about 90% or about 30% of the time, which broadly matched IMGT annotations. The classifier was reported to diagnose cytomegalovirus status with high specificity and sensitivity in both the original and validation cohorts.

Sequencing used PBMCs. This clonotype was obtained from a woman between 35 and 50 years old in good health and CMV-seronegative. The rearrangement combines TRBV4-3 with TRBJ2-7, and 14 junctional nucleotides match TRBD2. The CDR3 region reads CASSPIAGTSGRGYEQYF. The sequenced DNA: TGCGCCAGCAGCCCAATAGCCGGGACTAGCGGGAGAGGGTACGAGCAGTACTTC.